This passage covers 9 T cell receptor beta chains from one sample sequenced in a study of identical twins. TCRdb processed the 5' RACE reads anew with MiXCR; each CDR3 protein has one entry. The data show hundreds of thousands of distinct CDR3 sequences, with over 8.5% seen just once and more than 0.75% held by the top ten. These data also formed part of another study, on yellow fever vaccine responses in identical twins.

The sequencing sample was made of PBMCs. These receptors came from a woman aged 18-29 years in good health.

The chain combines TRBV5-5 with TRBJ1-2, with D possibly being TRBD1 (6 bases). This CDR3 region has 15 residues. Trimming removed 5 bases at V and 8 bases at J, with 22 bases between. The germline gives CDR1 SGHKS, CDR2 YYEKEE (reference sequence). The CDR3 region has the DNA TGTGCCAGCAGGGGGGCGCCGCTTGGATTGGAAGGCTACACCTTC. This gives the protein CASRGAPLGLEGYTF.

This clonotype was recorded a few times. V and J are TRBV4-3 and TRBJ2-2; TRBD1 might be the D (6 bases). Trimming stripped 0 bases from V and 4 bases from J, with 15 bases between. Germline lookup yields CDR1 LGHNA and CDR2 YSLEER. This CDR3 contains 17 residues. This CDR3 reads CASSQETSQQGTGELFF. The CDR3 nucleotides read TGCGCCAGCAGCCAAGAGACTTCACAACAGGGCACCGGGGAGCTGTTTTTT.

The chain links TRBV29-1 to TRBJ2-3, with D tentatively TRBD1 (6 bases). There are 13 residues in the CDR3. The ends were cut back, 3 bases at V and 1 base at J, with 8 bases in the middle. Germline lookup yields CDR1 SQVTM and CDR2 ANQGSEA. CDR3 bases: TGCAGCGTTGACAGGGGCGGCACAGATACGCAGTATTTT. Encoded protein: CSVDRGGTDTQYF.

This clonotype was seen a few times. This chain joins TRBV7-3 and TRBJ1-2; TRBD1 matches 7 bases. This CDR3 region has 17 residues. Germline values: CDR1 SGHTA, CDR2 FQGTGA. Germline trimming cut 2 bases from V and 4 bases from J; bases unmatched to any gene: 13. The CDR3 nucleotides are TGTGCCAGCAGCTTACACCCAAGGGGGCCTGACTCCTATGGCTACACCTTC. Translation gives CASSLHPRGPDSYGYTF.

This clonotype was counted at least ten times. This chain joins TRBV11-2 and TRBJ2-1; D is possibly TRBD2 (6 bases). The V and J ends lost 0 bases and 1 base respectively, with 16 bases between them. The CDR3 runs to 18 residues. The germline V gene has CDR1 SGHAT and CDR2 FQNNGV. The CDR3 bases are TGTGCCAGCAGCTTAGAAGACAGTGCGGCGGGGTCCTACAATGAGCAGTTCTTC. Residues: CASSLEDSAAGSYNEQFF.

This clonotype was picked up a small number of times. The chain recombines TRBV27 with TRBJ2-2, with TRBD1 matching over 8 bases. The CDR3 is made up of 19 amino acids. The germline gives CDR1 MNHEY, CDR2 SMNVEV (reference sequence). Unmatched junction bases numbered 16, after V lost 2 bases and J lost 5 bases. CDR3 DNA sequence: TGTGCCAGCAGTTTACGTGACAGGGGCCCCGCGAAGATTACCGGGGAGCTGTTTTTT. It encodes CASSLRDRGPAKITGELFF.

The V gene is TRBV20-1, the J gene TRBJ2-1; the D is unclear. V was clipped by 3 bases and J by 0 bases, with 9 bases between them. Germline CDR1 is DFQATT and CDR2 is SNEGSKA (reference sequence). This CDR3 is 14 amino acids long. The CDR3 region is CSASRPSSYNEQFF. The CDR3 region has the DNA TGCAGTGCTAGCAGACCAAGCTCCTACAATGAGCAGTTCTTC.

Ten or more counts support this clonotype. CDR3: CASSQRRGAVNYNEQFF. The CDR3 coding sequence is TGTGCCAGCAGTCAACGAAGGGGGGCAGTTAACTACAATGAGCAGTTCTTC. The chain recombines TRBV12-3 or TRBV12-4 with TRBJ2-1; either TRBD1 or TRBD2 may fit D (6 bases each). Trimming stripped 5 bases from V and 3 bases from J, with 20 bases between. This CDR3 contains 17 residues.

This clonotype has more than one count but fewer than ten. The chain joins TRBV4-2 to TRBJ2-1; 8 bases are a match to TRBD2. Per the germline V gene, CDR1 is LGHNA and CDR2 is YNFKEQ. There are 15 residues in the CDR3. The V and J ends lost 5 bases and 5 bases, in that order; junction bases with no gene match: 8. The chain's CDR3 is CASSGTRYTNNEQFF. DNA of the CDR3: TGTGCCAGCAGCGGGACTAGGTACACCAACAATGAGCAGTTCTTC.